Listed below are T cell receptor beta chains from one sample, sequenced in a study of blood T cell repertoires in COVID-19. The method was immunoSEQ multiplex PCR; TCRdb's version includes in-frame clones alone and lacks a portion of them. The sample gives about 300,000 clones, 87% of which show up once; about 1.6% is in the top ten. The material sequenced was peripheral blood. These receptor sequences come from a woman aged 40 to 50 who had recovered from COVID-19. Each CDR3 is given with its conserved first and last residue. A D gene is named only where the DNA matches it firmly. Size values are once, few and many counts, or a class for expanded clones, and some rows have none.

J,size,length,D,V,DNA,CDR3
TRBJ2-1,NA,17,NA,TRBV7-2,TGTGCCAGCAGCTTTTACGGGGACTCCTTCTCCTACAATGAGCAGTTCTTC,CASSFYGDSFSYNEQFF
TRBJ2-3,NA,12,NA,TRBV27,TGTGCCAGCAGTTTTCCTGCAGATACGCAGTATTTT,CASSFPADTQYF
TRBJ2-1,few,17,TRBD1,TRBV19,TGTGCCAGTAGTATAGGTAGGGACAGGGGCTCCTACAATGAGCAGTTCTTC,CASSIGRDRGSYNEQFF
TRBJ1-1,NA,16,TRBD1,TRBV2,TGTGCCAGCAGTGAAGTTTTGGAGGGGGCGGAAGCTGAAGCTTTCTTT,CASSEVLEGAEAEAFF
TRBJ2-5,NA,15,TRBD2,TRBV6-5,TGTGCCAGCAGGATCAAGGCGGGGGGTCGAGAGACCCAGTACTTC,CASRIKAGGRETQYF
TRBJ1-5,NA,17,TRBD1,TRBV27,TGTGCCAGCAGTCAGAGGGTCAGGACAGGGCGGGATCAGCCCCAGCATTTT,CASSQRVRTGRDQPQHF
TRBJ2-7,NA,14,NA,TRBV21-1,TGTGCCAGGGACCGGCGGGGGCCCTCCTACGAGCAGTACTTC,CARDRRGPSYEQYF
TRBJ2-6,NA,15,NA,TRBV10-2,TGCGCCAGCAGTGCCAAGAGTTATGGGGCCAACGTCCTGACTTTC,CASSAKSYGANVLTF
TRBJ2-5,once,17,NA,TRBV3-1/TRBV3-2,TGTGCCAGCAGCCAAGGTAAGGGAGGGACATCGGAAGAGACCCAGTACTTC,CASSQGKGGTSEETQYF
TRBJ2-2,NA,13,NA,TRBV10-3,TGTGCCATCAGTGTCGGGGGCACCGGGGAGCTGTTTTTT,CAISVGGTGELFF
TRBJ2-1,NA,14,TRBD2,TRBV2,TGTGCCAGCCAACAGCGGGGGACCTACAATGAGCAGTTCTTC,CASQQRGTYNEQFF
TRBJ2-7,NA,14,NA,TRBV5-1,TGCGCCAGCAGCTTGGGAGGGTTAAACTACGAGCAGTACTTC,CASSLGGLNYEQYF
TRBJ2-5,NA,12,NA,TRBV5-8,TGTGCCAGCAGCTCCTCGTTTGAGACCCAGTACTTC,CASSSSFETQYF
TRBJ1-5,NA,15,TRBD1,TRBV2,TGTGCCAGCAGCGACAGGGGGCTTAGCAATCAGCCCCAGCATTTT,CASSDRGLSNQPQHF
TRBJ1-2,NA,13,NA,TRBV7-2,TGTGCCAGCAGCGCGACAGGCGTGAATGGCTACACCTTC,CASSATGVNGYTF
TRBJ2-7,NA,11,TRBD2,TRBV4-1,TGCGCCAGCAGCCAAGGCGGGGGGGAGTACTTC,CASSQGGGEYF
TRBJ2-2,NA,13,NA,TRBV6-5,TGTGCCAGCTCCGGTCTCAACACCGGGGAGCTGTTTTTT,CASSGLNTGELFF
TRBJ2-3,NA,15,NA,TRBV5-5,TGTGCCAGCAGCTTGGGCCCTAGCTTGGGGTATACGCAGTATTTT,CASSLGPSLGYTQYF
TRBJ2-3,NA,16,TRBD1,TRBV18,TGTGCCAGCTCACCACAACAGGGGGCTGACACAGATACGCAGTATTTT,CASSPQQGADTDTQYF
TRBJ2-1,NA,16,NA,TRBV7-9,TGTGCCAGCAGCTTAGCGCCCCCAGAGGGCTACAATGAGCAGTTCTTC,CASSLAPPEGYNEQFF
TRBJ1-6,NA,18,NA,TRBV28,TGTGCCAGCATCCCGGGACATAGTCTAAGGTCCTATAATTCACCCCTCCACTTT,CASIPGHSLRSYNSPLHF
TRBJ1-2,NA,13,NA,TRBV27,TGTGCCACCTGGAGCAGGGCCTTACATGGCTACACCTTC,CATWSRALHGYTF
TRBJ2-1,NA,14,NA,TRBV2,TGTGCCAGCAATCCGGGGACATCCTACAATGAGCAGTTCTTC,CASNPGTSYNEQFF
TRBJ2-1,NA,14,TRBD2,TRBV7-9,TGTGCCAGCCTAGAACTAGCGGGGGGAAATGAGCAGTTCTTC,CASLELAGGNEQFF
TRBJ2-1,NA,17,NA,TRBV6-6,TGTGCCAGCAGTCTCCCTCAACAGGGCTCTGCCTACAATGAGCAGTTCTTC,CASSLPQQGSAYNEQFF
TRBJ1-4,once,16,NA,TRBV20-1,TGCAGTGCTAGTCTGGGGGCCCGCTGGGAAAATGAAAAACTGTTTTTT,CSASLGARWENEKLFF
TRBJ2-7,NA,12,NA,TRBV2,TGTGCCAGCAGCCTGGCATATAACGAGCAGTACTTC,CASSLAYNEQYF
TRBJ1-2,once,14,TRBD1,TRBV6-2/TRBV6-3,TGTGCCAGCAGCAACAGGGGGCAGGGCTATGGCTACACCTTC,CASSNRGQGYGYTF
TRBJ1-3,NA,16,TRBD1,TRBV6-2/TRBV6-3,TGTGCCAGCAGTTACAGGGGACAGGGGGCCGGAAACACCATATATTTT,CASSYRGQGAGNTIYF
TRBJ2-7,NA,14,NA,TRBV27,TGTGCCAGCAGTTGGACACCTGCCTCCTACGAGCAGTACTTC,CASSWTPASYEQYF
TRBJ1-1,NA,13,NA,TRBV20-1,TGCAGTGCTAGTGAAGACAGTGATACTGAAGCTTTCTTT,CSASEDSDTEAFF
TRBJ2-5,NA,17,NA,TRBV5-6,TGTGCCAGCAGCTTGGAGGGGGGGATCGAATTCCAAGAGACCCAGTACTTC,CASSLEGGIEFQETQYF
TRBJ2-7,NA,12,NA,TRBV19,TGTGCCAGTAGTCTCCCCCCGGGCGAGCAGTACTTC,CASSLPPGEQYF
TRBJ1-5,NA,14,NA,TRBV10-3,TGTGCCATCAGTACGGCTGAGGGGGATCAGCCCCAGCATTTT,CAISTAEGDQPQHF
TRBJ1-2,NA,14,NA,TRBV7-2,TGTGCCAGCAGCTTAGCCCGGGAGAACTATGGCTACACCTTC,CASSLARENYGYTF
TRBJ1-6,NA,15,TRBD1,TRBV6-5,TGTGCCAGCAGTTACTCCCCGACAGGGGGCTCACCCCTCCACTTT,CASSYSPTGGSPLHF
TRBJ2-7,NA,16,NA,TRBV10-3,TGTGCCATCGGAGGGTCGTTGGAGCGCCTAAACTACGAGCAGTACTTC,CAIGGSLERLNYEQYF
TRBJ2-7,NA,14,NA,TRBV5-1,TGCGCCAGCAATAAACAGGGCCCTACCTACGAGCAGTACTTC,CASNKQGPTYEQYF
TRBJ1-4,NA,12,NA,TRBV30,TGTGCCTGGAGTGCGTTGAGCAGGGTTCGAAAATTT,CAWSALSRVRKF
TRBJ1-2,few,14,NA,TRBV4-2,TGTGCCAGCAGCCAACGGGGTAAGGACTATGGCTACACCTTC,CASSQRGKDYGYTF
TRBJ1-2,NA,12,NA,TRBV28,TGTGCCAGCAGTTTTCGGGGCTATGGCTACACCTTC,CASSFRGYGYTF
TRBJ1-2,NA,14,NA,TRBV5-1,TGCGCCAGCTCCCCACAGGGAGCTAACTATGGCTACACCTTC,CASSPQGANYGYTF
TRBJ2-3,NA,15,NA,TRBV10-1,TGCGCCAGCAGTGAGTCCACAGGGAGCACAGATACGCAGTATTTT,CASSESTGSTDTQYF
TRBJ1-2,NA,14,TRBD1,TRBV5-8,TGTGCCAGCAGCTCAACGACAGGGCTCTATGGCTACACCTTC,CASSSTTGLYGYTF
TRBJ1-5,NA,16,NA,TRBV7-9,TGTGCCAGCAGCCCGGGATCCATCAATAGCAATCAGCCCCAGCATTTT,CASSPGSINSNQPQHF
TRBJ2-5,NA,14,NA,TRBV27,TGTGCCAGCAGTTTAGGTGGCGGTCTGGGGACCCAGTACTTC,CASSLGGGLGTQYF
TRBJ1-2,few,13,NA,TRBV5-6,TGTGCCAGCAGCGCGGGGAGGGCCTATGGCTACACCTTC,CASSAGRAYGYTF
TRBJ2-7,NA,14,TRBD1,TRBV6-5,TGTGCCAGCAGTCGACAGGGGATGTTCTACGAGCAGTACTTC,CASSRQGMFYEQYF
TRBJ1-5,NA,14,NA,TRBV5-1,TGCGCCAGCAGCTTGGATCGGGAAGGCCAGCCCCAGCATTTT,CASSLDREGQPQHF
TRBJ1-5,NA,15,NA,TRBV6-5,TGTGCCAGCAGTTACTCGGGGGGATTAAATCAGCCCCAGCATTTT,CASSYSGGLNQPQHF
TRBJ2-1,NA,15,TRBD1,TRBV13,TGTGCCAGCAGCCCCCGGGACAGGGCGTTCAATGAGCAGTTCTTC,CASSPRDRAFNEQFF
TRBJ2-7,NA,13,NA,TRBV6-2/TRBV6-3,TGTGCCAGCAGTAACGGGGGGCGCTACGAGCAGTACTTC,CASSNGGRYEQYF
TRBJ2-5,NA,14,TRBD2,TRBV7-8,TGTGCCAGCAGCCCACGGGGGGGCGTGGAGACCCAGTACTTC,CASSPRGGVETQYF
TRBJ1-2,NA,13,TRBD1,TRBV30,TGTGCCTGGATTTACCCAGGGGGCTACGGCTACACCTTC,CAWIYPGGYGYTF
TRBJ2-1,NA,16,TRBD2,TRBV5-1,TGCGCCAGCACCCCAGGCGAGATAGCGGGGGGGGGTGAGCAGTTCTTC,CASTPGEIAGGGEQFF
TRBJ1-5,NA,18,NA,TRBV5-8,TGTGCCAGCAGCCTGACCTCCTTGGGGGGAGGGTTGAATCAGCCCCAGCATTTT,CASSLTSLGGGLNQPQHF
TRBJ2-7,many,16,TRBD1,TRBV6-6,TGTGCCAGCAGTTACTCAAGTGGGACAGGGGGCTACGAGCAGTACTTC,CASSYSSGTGGYEQYF